The rows below give T cell receptor beta chains drawn from one sample of a study of shared clonotypes between healthy human individuals. Profiling relied on immunoSEQ multiplex PCR, and the TCRdb table lists in-frame clones only, not all of them. The sample gives about 2.1 million clones, roughly 95% of which show up once; over 1.5% is in the top ten. The material sequenced was naive CD8+ T cells from PBMCs. These receptors came from a man between 18 and 35 years old in good health. Some clones in this sample may be carry-over from other donors' samples. CDR3s include the opening cysteine and the closing phenylalanine or tryptophan. Fields, in order: V gene, J gene, D gene, clone size, CDR3 protein, CDR3 DNA. A D gene is named only where the DNA matches it firmly. Not every row has a clone size; where given, it reads once, few, many or a size class.

v_call: TRBV4-1; j_call: TRBJ2-7; d_call: TRBD2; clone_size: NA; cdr3_aa: CASSPTSEEQYF; cdr3_nt: TGCGCCAGCAGCCCCACTAGCGAAGAGCAGTACTTC
v_call: TRBV21-1; j_call: TRBJ2-1; d_call: NA; clone_size: NA; cdr3_aa: CASSKVGLPASYNEQFF; cdr3_nt: TGTGCCAGCAGCAAAGTAGGACTCCCCGCTTCCTACAATGAGCAGTTCTTC
v_call: TRBV19; j_call: TRBJ1-1; d_call: NA; clone_size: NA; cdr3_aa: CASSIALSTEAFF; cdr3_nt: TGTGCCAGTAGTATTGCCCTGAGCACTGAAGCTTTCTTT
v_call: TRBV29-1; j_call: TRBJ2-1; d_call: NA; clone_size: NA; cdr3_aa: CSDMSSYNEQFF; cdr3_nt: TGCAGTGACATGAGCTCCTACAATGAGCAGTTCTTC
v_call: TRBV5-6; j_call: TRBJ2-5; d_call: NA; clone_size: once; cdr3_aa: CASSFWATLSPETQYF; cdr3_nt: TGTGCCAGCAGCTTTTGGGCGACTTTGTCCCCAGAGACCCAGTACTTC
v_call: TRBV7-6; j_call: TRBJ2-1; d_call: TRBD2; clone_size: NA; cdr3_aa: CASSWKGLAGVQAVSEQFF; cdr3_nt: TGTGCCAGCAGCTGGAAGGGACTAGCGGGAGTCCAGGCCGTTAGTGAGCAGTTCTTC
v_call: TRBV19; j_call: TRBJ2-7; d_call: NA; clone_size: NA; cdr3_aa: CASRDTRSYEQYF; cdr3_nt: TGTGCCAGCCGGGACACCCGCTCCTACGAGCAGTACTTC
v_call: TRBV11-2; j_call: TRBJ2-4; d_call: NA; clone_size: NA; cdr3_aa: CASSLENPLRYSYIQYF; cdr3_nt: TGTGCCAGCAGCTTAGAAAACCCCCTCCGGTATAGCTACATTCAGTACTTC
v_call: TRBV5-6; j_call: TRBJ2-6; d_call: TRBD1; clone_size: NA; cdr3_aa: CASSWDREVSGANVLTF; cdr3_nt: TGTGCCAGCAGCTGGGACAGGGAAGTTTCTGGGGCCAACGTCCTGACTTTC
v_call: TRBV11-2; j_call: TRBJ2-7; d_call: TRBD1; clone_size: NA; cdr3_aa: CASSPGGRASYEQYF; cdr3_nt: TGTGCCAGCAGCCCAGGGGGAAGGGCGTCCTACGAGCAGTACTTC
v_call: TRBV4-1; j_call: TRBJ2-3; d_call: TRBD2; clone_size: NA; cdr3_aa: CASSQDLSGMAADTQYF; cdr3_nt: TGCGCCAGCAGCCAAGATCTGAGCGGGATGGCTGCCGATACGCAGTATTTT
v_call: TRBV11-1; j_call: TRBJ1-1; d_call: NA; clone_size: few; cdr3_aa: CASSFGKGQDAFF; cdr3_nt: TGTGCCAGCAGCTTCGGGAAAGGACAAGACGCTTTCTTT
v_call: TRBV7-9; j_call: TRBJ2-1; d_call: NA; clone_size: NA; cdr3_aa: CASSLGGFRMSSYNEQFF; cdr3_nt: TGTGCCAGCAGCTTGGGGGGATTTAGAATGAGCTCCTACAATGAGCAGTTCTTC
v_call: TRBV11-2; j_call: TRBJ2-7; d_call: TRBD2; clone_size: once; cdr3_aa: CASSGLAYEQYF; cdr3_nt: TGTGCCAGCAGCGGACTAGCGTACGAGCAGTACTTC
v_call: TRBV27; j_call: TRBJ2-7; d_call: TRBD2; clone_size: NA; cdr3_aa: CASRGLASSSYEQYF; cdr3_nt: TGTGCCAGCAGAGGACTAGCGAGCAGCTCCTACGAGCAGTACTTC
v_call: TRBV4-3; j_call: TRBJ1-5; d_call: TRBD1; clone_size: few; cdr3_aa: CASSQDGTGNQPQHF; cdr3_nt: TGCGCCAGCAGCCAAGATGGGACAGGGAATCAGCCCCAGCATTTT
v_call: TRBV30; j_call: TRBJ1-1; d_call: NA; clone_size: few; cdr3_aa: CAWSVRAIEAFF; cdr3_nt: TGTGCCTGGAGTGTGCGGGCTATCGAAGCTTTCTTT
v_call: TRBV7-8; j_call: TRBJ2-1; d_call: NA; clone_size: NA; cdr3_aa: CASSFLKIATHSYNEQFF; cdr3_nt: TGTGCCAGCAGCTTTTTAAAGATTGCCACTCATTCCTACAATGAGCAGTTCTTC
v_call: TRBV10-1; j_call: TRBJ2-3; d_call: NA; clone_size: NA; cdr3_aa: CASSGLAFAQYF; cdr3_nt: TGCGCCAGCAGTGGGCTCGCATTTGCGCAGTATTTT
v_call: TRBV5-6; j_call: TRBJ2-3; d_call: TRBD1; clone_size: NA; cdr3_aa: CASSLESRGLTDTQYF; cdr3_nt: TGTGCCAGCAGCTTGGAATCCAGGGGGCTCACAGATACGCAGTATTTT